The 19 T cell receptor beta chains given below trace back to one sample, sequenced in a study of siplizumab effects on memory and regulatory T cells. Measured with immunoSEQ multiplex PCR; TCRdb has only the in-frame clones, and not every one. Of 70,000 to 95,000 clones listed, more than 95% are singletons. Sample: naive CD4+ T cells sorted from blood. Receptors were obtained from a human donor in good health.

A remark on this clone: At the DNA level, this CDR3 is encoded by other sequences in the same sample as well. The V call is TRBV18, the J call TRBJ2-7; D is undetermined. Germline values: CDR1 KGHSH, CDR2 LQKENI. CDR3 length: 14 amino acids. The V end was cut by 3 bases, the J end by 4 bases, with 13 bases between. CDR3 DNA sequence: TGTGCCAGCTCACCGGTGGGTTTGGGATACGAGCAGTACTTC. Translating it yields CASSPVGLGYEQYF.

The DNA for the CDR3 is TGTGCCAGCAGCTGGGACCGATTCACAGATACGCAGTATTTT. Its translation is CASSWDRFTDTQYF. This chain uses TRBV5-4 with TRBJ2-3; D tentatively reads TRBD1 or TRBD2 (5 bases each). This CDR3 spans 14 amino acids. In germline, CDR1 is SGHNT, CDR2 YYREEE (reference sequence). Trimming left V 3 bases short and J 2 bases short, with 10 bases between.

CDR3 loop: CASSLTDTNRWTEAFF. The CDR3 DNA is TGTGCCAGCAGCTTAACGGATACTAATAGGTGGACTGAAGCTTTCTTT. The J gene is TRBJ1-1, the V gene TRBV7-3; D is unclear. The germline V gene has CDR1 SGHTA and CDR2 FQGTGA. The CDR3 loop spans 16 amino acids. V dropped 0 bases and J dropped 5 bases, with 16 bases sitting between them.

This chain joins TRBV6-5 and TRBJ2-1, with D maybe TRBD1 (8 bases). The CDR3 covers 14 residues. The ends were cut back, 2 bases at V and 6 bases at J, with 11 bases in the middle. Germline V gives CDR1 MNHEY, CDR2 SVGAGI. The CDR3 loop is CASSYTGGGNEQFF. In nucleotides, the CDR3 is TGTGCCAGCAGTTACACAGGGGGGGGCAATGAGCAGTTCTTC.

This chain links TRBV9 with TRBJ1-2; TRBD1 agrees at 10 bases. CDR1 is SGDLS, CDR2 YYNGEE, per germline. The CDR3 has 17 residues. V lost 0 bases and J lost 4; bases outside the gene matches: 9. CDR3 nucleotide sequence: TGTGCCAGCAGCGTAGATCCCGGGACAGGGGCCCTCTATGGCTACACCTTC. This codes for CASSVDPGTGALYGYTF.

In the case of this clone: Other DNA sequences in this sample translate to the same CDR3. V and J are TRBV7-9 and TRBJ1-1; D remains unclear. Deletions cut 1 base from V and 7 bases from J, with 4 bases between. The CDR3 contains 11 residues. Germline CDR1 reads SEHNR; CDR2 reads FQNEAQ (reference sequence). CDR3 loop: CASSLGGEAFF. The CDR3 DNA reads TGTGCCAGCAGCTTAGGAGGTGAAGCTTTCTTT.

This CDR3 is CASSRDGDLYNEQFF. In nucleotides, the CDR3 is TGTGCCAGCTCACGAGACGGGGACCTCTACAATGAGCAGTTCTTC. The gene calls are TRBV18 and TRBJ2-1; D is possibly TRBD1 or TRBD2 (5 bases each). The V gene lost 4 bases and the J gene lost 3 bases, with 13 bases spanning the gap. The CDR3 is 15 residues long. Germline V gives CDR1 KGHSH, CDR2 LQKENI.

The chain is built from TRBV4-3 and TRBJ2-3; 10 bases line up with TRBD1. The CDR3 covers 16 residues. Germline V CDR1 and CDR2: LGHNA, YSLEER. Trimming took 3 bases from V and 6 from J; bases not matched to a gene: 9. The CDR3 reads CASSQVGTGAWDTQYF. The CDR3 DNA reads TGCGCCAGCAGCCAGGTCGGGACAGGGGCGTGGGATACGCAGTATTTT.

The count of this clone is one. The V gene is TRBV5-1, the J gene TRBJ1-1; maybe TRBD1 (6 bases). The CDR3 is made up of 17 amino acids. The V gene lost 0 bases and the J gene lost 4 bases, with 19 bases spanning the gap. Germline values: CDR1 SGHRS, CDR2 YFSETQ. Written as DNA, the CDR3 is TGCGCCAGCAGCTTGGCGCGTTTGGGGGCGGGAAGCACTGAAGCTTTCTTT. Translated, it gives CASSLARLGAGSTEAFF. The whole variable domain, remainder taken from reference TRBV5-1 and TRBJ1-1, is KAGVTQTPRYLIKTRGQQVTLSCSPISGHRSVSWYQQTPGQGLQFLFEYFSETQRNKGNFPGRFSGRQFSNSRSEMNVSTLELGDSALYLCASSLARLGAGSTEAFFGQGTRLTVV.

The sample holds one count of this clone. The rearrangement uses TRBV15 and TRBJ1-1; possibly TRBD1 for D (5 bases). The CDR3 spans 15 residues. V gave up 1 base and J gave up 0 bases, with 9 bases separating them. Per the germline V gene, CDR1 is LNHNV and CDR2 is YYDKDF (reference sequence). CDR3 loop: CATSRVRQLNTEAFF. The CDR3 DNA reads TGTGCCACCAGCAGAGTCCGACAGTTGAACACTGAAGCTTTCTTT.

V and J are TRBV12-5 and TRBJ1-1; D unclear. Per germline, CDR1 LGHNT and CDR2 FRNRAP. The germline V and J ends were trimmed by 5 bases and 4 bases, with 11 bases remaining between them. The CDR3 has 13 residues. CDR3 sequence: CASGPDYGTEAFF. In DNA form, the CDR3 reads TGTGCTAGTGGTCCGGATTATGGCACTGAAGCTTTCTTT.

The chain recombines TRBV5-1 with TRBJ1-1; D ambiguous. Trimming left V 3 bases short and J 1 base short, with 16 bases between. Germline values: CDR1 SGHRS, CDR2 YFSETQ. The CDR3 is made up of 16 amino acids. The DNA for the CDR3 is TGCGCCAGCAGCTCGTTAGGCTTATCCGGGAACACTGAAGCTTTCTTT. Its translation: CASSSLGLSGNTEAFF.

The chain links TRBV14 to TRBJ1-2; no definite D call. The germline gives CDR1 SGHDN, CDR2 FVKESK. V lost 0 bases and J lost 6, with 14 bases in between. CDR3 length: 15 amino acids. CDR3 sequence: CASSQETWNFNGYTF. The DNA for the CDR3 is TGTGCCAGCAGCCAAGAAACGTGGAACTTTAATGGCTACACCTTC.

This chain links TRBV28 with TRBJ1-2, with D unresolved. Trimming removed 2 bases at V and 5 bases at J, with 3 bases between. The CDR3 has 11 amino acids. Germline-derived CDR1 and CDR2 are MDHEN and SYDVKM. DNA for the CDR3: TGTGCCAGCAGTTTAAAATATGGCTACACCTTC. Its protein is CASSLKYGYTF.

The chain couples TRBV15 to TRBJ2-5; no clear D. The germline V gene has CDR1 LNHNV and CDR2 YYDKDF (reference sequence). The CDR3 loop spans 12 amino acids. The V gene lost 1 base and the J gene lost 5 bases, with 5 bases spanning the gap. In DNA form, the CDR3 reads TGTGCCACCAGCAGAGGAAGGGAGACCCAGTACTTC. It is translated as CATSRGRETQYF.

The chain recombines TRBV11-2 with TRBJ1-2; unclear D gene. Germline CDR1 is SGHAT and CDR2 is FQNNGV. The CDR3 runs to 13 residues. V gave up 0 bases and J gave up 6 bases, with 8 bases separating them. CDR3 residues: CASSLDYTNGYTF. The CDR3 DNA is TGTGCCAGCAGCTTAGATTATACGAATGGCTACACCTTC.

The chain recombines TRBV19 with TRBJ2-1; 14 bases are shared with TRBD2. This CDR3 is built from 14 residues. Germline CDR1 reads LNHDA; CDR2 reads SQIVND (reference sequence). J lost 12 bases, V lost 6 bases, and 7 bases had no gene match. As DNA, the CDR3 is TGTGCCAGTAGGGGACTAGCGGGGGTGGGATTGCAGTTCTTC. Amino acids: CASRGLAGVGLQFF.

Details on this clone: Other DNA sequences in the same sample also yield this CDR3. This chain uses TRBV7-9 with TRBJ2-7, with D unresolved. CDR1 SEHNR and CDR2 FQNEAQ come from the germline V gene (reference sequence). The CDR3 length is 13 residues. V was cut by 3 bases and J by 1 base, with 7 bases left in between. CDR3 region: CASSFRESYEQYF. DNA for the CDR3: TGTGCCAGCAGCTTCCGAGAATCCTACGAGCAGTACTTC.

The V gene is TRBV13, the J gene TRBJ2-1; 7 bases align to TRBD2. The CDR3 spans 16 residues. Unmatched junction bases numbered 9, after V lost 4 bases and J lost 3 bases. Germline-derived CDR1 and CDR2 are PRHDT and FYEKMQ (reference sequence). This CDR3 is CASSWTGGFGYNEQFF. In DNA, the CDR3 is TGTGCCAGCAGCTGGACCGGGGGGTTCGGCTACAATGAGCAGTTCTTC.